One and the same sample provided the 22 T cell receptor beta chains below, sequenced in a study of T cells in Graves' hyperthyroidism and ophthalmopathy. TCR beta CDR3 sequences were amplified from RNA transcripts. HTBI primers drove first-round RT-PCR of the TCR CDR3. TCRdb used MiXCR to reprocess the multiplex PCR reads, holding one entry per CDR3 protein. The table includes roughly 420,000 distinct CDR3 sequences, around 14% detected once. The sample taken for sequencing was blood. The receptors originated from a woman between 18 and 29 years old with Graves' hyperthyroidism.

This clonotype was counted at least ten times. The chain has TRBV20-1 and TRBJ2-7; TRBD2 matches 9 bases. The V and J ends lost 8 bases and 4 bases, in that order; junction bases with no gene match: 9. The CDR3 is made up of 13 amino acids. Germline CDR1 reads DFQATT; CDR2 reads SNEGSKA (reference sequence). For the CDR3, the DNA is TGCAGTCACCGGGCTAGCGGGACTTACGAGCAGTACTTC. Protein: CSHRASGTYEQYF.

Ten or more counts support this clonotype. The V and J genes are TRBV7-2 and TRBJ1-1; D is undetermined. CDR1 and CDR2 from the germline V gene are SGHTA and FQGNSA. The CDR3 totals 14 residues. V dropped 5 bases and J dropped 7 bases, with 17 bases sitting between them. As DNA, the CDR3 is TGTGCCAGCAGCGAGAGTAGGCAGGCACATGAAGCTTTCTTT. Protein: CASSESRQAHEAFF.

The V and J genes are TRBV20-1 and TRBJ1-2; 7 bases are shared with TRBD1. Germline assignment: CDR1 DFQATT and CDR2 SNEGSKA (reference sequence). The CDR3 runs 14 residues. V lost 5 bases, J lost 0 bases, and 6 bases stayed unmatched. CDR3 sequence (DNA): TGCAGTGCTCGCCGGGACAGTCCTAACTATGGCTACACCTTC. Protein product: CSARRDSPNYGYTF.

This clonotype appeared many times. CDR3 residues: CASSLPRRGNEQFF. The CDR3 DNA follows: TGTGCCAGCAGCTTACCCCGACGCGGCAATGAGCAGTTCTTC. This chain connects TRBV11-1 to TRBJ2-1; no definite D call. V dropped 2 bases and J dropped 6 bases, with 11 bases sitting between them. This CDR3 region has 14 residues. CDR1 is SGHAT, CDR2 FQDESV, per germline (reference sequence).

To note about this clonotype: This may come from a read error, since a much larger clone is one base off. The CDR3, as DNA: TGTGCCAGCAGTGAATGGGGTTACGAGCAGCACTTC. This gives the protein CASSEWGYEQHF. The J gene is TRBJ2-7, the V gene TRBV6-1; D ambiguous. The CDR3 runs 12 residues. Germline CDR1 is MNHNS and CDR2 is SASEGT.

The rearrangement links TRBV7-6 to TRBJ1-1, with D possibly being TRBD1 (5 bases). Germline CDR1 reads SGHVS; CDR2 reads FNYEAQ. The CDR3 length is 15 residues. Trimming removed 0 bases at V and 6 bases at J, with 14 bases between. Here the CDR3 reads CASSLAAGRRSEAFF. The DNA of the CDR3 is TGTGCCAGCAGCTTAGCGGCGGGGCGCAGGTCTGAAGCTTTCTTT.

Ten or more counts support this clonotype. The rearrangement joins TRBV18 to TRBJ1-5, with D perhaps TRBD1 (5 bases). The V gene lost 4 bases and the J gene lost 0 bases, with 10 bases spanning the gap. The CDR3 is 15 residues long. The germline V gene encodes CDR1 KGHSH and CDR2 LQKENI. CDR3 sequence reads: CASSHRGVSNQPQHF. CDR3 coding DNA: TGTGCCAGCTCACATCGGGGGGTTAGCAATCAGCCCCAGCATTTT.

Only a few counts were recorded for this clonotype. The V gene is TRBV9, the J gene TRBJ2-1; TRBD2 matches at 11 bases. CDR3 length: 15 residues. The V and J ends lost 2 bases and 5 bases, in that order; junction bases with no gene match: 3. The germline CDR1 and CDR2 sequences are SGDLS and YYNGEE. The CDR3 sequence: CASSVLAGGHNEQFF. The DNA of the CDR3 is TGTGCCAGCAGCGTGCTAGCGGGGGGCCACAATGAGCAGTTCTTC. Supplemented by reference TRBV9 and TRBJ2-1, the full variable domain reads DSGVTQTPKHLITATGQRVTLRCSPRSGDLSVYWYQQSLDQGLQFLIQYYNGEERAKGNILERFSAQQFPDLHSELNLSSLELGDSALYFCASSVLAGGHNEQFFGPGTRLTVL.

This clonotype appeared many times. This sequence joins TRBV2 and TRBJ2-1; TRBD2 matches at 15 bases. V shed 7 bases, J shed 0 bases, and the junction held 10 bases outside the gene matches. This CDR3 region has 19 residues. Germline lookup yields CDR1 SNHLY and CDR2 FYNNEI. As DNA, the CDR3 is TGTGCCAGCACCATAAGGGGGGGACTAGCGGGAGGCTCCTACAATGAGCAGTTCTTC. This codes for CASTIRGGLAGGSYNEQFF. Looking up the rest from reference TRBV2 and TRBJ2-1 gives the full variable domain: EPEVTQTPSHQVTQMGQEVILRCVPISNHLYFYWYRQILGQKVEFLVSFYNNEISEKSEIFDDQFSVERPDGSNFTLKIRSTKLEDSAMYFCASTIRGGLAGGSYNEQFFGPGTRLTVL.

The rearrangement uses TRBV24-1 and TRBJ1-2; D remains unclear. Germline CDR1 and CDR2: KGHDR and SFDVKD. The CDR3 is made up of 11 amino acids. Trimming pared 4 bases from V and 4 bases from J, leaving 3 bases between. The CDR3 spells CATSDSYGYTF. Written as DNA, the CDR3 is TGTGCCACCAGTGACAGCTATGGCTACACCTTC.

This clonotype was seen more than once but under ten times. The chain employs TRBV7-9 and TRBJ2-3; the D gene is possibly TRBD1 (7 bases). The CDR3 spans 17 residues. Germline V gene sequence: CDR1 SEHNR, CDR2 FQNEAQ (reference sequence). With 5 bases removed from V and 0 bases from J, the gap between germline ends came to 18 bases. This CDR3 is CASSNYPGGISTDTQYF. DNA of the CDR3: TGTGCCAGCAGCAACTATCCAGGGGGGATAAGCACAGATACGCAGTATTTT.

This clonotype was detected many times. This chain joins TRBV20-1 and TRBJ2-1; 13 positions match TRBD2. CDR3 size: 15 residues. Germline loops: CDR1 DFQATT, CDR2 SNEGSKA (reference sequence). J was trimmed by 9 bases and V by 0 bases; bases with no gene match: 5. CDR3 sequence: CSARDRTSGSSEQFF. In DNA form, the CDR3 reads TGCAGTGCTAGAGATCGGACTAGCGGGAGTAGTGAGCAGTTCTTC.

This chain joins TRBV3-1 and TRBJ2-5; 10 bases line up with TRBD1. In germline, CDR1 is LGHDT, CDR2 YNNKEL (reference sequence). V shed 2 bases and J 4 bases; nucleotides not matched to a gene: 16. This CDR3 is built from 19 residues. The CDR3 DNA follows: TGTGCCAGCAGCCAACATTTCTTCGAAACGGGACAGGGGTCAGAGACCCAGTACTTC. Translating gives CASSQHFFETGQGSETQYF.

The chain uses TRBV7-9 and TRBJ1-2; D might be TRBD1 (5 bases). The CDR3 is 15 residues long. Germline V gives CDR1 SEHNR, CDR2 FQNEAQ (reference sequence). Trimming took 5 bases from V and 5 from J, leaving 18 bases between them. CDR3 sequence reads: CASSPQPGFPYGYTF. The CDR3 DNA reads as TGTGCCAGCAGCCCCCAACCAGGGTTCCCGTATGGCTACACCTTC.

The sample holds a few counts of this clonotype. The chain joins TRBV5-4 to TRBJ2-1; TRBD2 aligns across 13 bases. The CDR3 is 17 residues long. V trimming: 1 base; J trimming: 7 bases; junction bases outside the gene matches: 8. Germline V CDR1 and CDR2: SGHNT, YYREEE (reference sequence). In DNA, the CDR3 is TGTGCCAGCAGCTTGAGCTTACTAGCGGGAGGGGGTAATGAGCAGTTCTTC. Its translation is CASSLSLLAGGGNEQFF.

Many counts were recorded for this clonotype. The CDR3 DNA is TGTGCCAGCAGCTCCCGGGGGCCGACTGAAGCTTTCTTT. Encoded protein: CASSSRGPTEAFF. This chain uses TRBV7-9 with TRBJ1-1; the D gene is possibly TRBD1 (6 bases). Per the germline V gene, CDR1 is SEHNR and CDR2 is FQNEAQ (reference sequence). Trimming pared 4 bases from V and 5 bases from J, leaving 11 bases between. CDR3 length: 13 amino acids.

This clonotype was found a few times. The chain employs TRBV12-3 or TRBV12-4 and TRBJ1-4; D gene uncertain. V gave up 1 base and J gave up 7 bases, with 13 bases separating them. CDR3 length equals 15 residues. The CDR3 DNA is TGTGCCAGCAGTTTAGGAACGGGTACACTTGAAAAACTGTTTTTT. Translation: CASSLGTGTLEKLFF.

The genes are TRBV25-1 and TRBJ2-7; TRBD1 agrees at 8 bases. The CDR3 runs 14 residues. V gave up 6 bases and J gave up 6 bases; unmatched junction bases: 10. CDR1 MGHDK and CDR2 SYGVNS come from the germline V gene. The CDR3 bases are TGTGCCAGCAGCGTAAGTGGGACAGGCGCCGAGCAGTACTTC. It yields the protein CASSVSGTGAEQYF.

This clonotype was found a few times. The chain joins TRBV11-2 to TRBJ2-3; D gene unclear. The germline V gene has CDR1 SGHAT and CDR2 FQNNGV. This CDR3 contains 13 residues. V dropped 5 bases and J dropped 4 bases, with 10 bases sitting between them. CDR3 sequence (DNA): TGTGCCAGCAGCCTCTGGGCAGCAGATACGCAGTATTTT. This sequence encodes CASSLWAADTQYF.

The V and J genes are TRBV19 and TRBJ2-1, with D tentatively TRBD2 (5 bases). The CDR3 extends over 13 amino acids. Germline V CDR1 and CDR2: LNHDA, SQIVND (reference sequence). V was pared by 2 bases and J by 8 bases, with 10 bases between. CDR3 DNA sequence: TGTGCCAGTAGTATACCGACTATCGATGAGCAGTTCTTC. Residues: CASSIPTIDEQFF.

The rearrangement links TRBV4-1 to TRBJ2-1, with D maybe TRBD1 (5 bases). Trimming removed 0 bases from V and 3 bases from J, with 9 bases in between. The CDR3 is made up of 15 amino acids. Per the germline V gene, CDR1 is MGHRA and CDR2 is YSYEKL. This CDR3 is CASSQDQGNYNEQFF. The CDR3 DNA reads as TGCGCCAGCAGCCAAGATCAGGGTAACTACAATGAGCAGTTCTTC.

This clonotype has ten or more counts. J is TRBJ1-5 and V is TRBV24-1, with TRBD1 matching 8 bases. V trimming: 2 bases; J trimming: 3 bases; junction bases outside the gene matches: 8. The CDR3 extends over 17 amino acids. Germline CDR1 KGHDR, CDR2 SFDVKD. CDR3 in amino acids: CATSDSGQGGFNQPQHF. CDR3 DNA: TGTGCCACCAGTGATTCAGGACAGGGAGGTTTCAATCAGCCCCAGCATTTT.